Below, one TCR beta chain is given with its context. Random hexamers served to reverse transcribe about 0.45 to 1 ug RNA. The CDR3 of TCR beta was amplified by immunoSEQ multiplex PCR across 54 Vbeta and 13 Jbeta. TCRdb re-called the immunoSEQ multiplex PCR reads through MiXCR, storing one row per CDR3 protein. The data hold around 77,000 distinct CDR3 sequences, with roughly 95% observed a single time. Sequencing of TCR beta was undertaken in CD8+ and CD4+ T cells derived from blood. The multiple sclerosis controls were treatment-naive patients, and their relapsing-remitting disease was stable or active. The authors negatively isolated CD8+ and CD4+ T cells and FACS-enriched TEMRA cells. The sample originates from a study of CD8 T cells in Susac syndrome. CDR3 length: 14 amino acids. V gave up 4 bases and J gave up 5 bases, with 14 bases separating them. CDR1 and CDR2 from the germline V gene are LGHDT and YNNKEL (reference sequence).

The genes are TRBV3-1 and TRBJ2-5; perhaps TRBD2 as D (5 bases). The sample taken for sequencing was CD4+ T cells from PBMCs. This clonotype was obtained from a human donor with multiple sclerosis. The CDR3 region is CASSLRATGETQYF. The DNA of the CDR3 is TGTGCCAGCAGCCTCCGGGCCACGGGGGAGACCCAGTACTTC.